A single sample gave rise to the 17 T cell receptor beta chains below, sequenced in a study of stem cell transplantation in POMP-related autoinflammatory disease. Method: immunoSEQ multiplex PCR; TCRdb's copy keeps in-frame clones and lacks some. The table includes approximately 11,000 clones, approximately 86% detected once. These receptors are not linked to any known antigen. General observations from the study: A trend toward lower repertoire diversity and greater clonality appeared in every analyzed T-cell subset of PRAID patients. Fewer unique TRB V-J gene pairings were identified in patients with PRAID.

The source material was CD8+ T cells from PBMCs, sampled before stem cell transplantation. Every receptor here comes from a human donor with POMP-related autoinflammation and immune dysregulation (PRAID).

V is TRBV19 and J is TRBJ2-2; D is perhaps TRBD2 (5 bases). Germline CDR1 LNHDA, CDR2 SQIVND (reference sequence). V lost 4 bases and J lost 8, with 17 bases in between. This CDR3 is built from 15 residues. The DNA of the CDR3 is TGTGCCAGTAGTAACCGGCCCTTAACGGGAGGGGAGCTGTTTTTT. As protein: CASSNRPLTGGELFF.

The chain recombines TRBV27 with TRBJ2-3; 13 positions match TRBD2. Germline trimming cut 5 bases from V and 3 bases from J; bases unmatched to any gene: 14. This CDR3 is built from 19 residues. The germline V gene has CDR1 MNHEY and CDR2 SMNVEV (reference sequence). CDR3: CASSPPGLAGSAETDTQYF. For the CDR3, the DNA is TGTGCCAGCAGTCCACCGGGACTAGCGGGATCAGCCGAGACAGATACGCAGTATTTT.

The V gene is TRBV4-1, the J gene TRBJ2-5; D is unclear. Judging by the DNA end, TRBJ2-7 fits better; the J call may be wrong. This CDR3 has 15 amino acids. Looked up from germline, CDR1 is MGHRA and CDR2 is YSYEKL. The CDR3 spells CASSQVQASAHEQYF. CDR3 DNA: TGCGCCAGCAGCCAAGTTCAGGCGAGCGCCCACGAGCAGTACTTC.

The chain recombines TRBV19 with TRBJ2-3; D call uncertain. Germline CDR1 and CDR2: LNHDA and SQIVND (reference sequence). Trimming took 6 bases from V and 1 from J, leaving 5 bases between them. CDR3 length: 12 amino acids. In nucleotides, the CDR3 is TGTGCCAGTAGCGCAGGCACAGATACGCAGTATTTT. It specifies CASSAGTDTQYF.

This chain connects TRBV6-5 to TRBJ1-2; TRBD1 might be the D (5 bases). This CDR3 comprises 13 residues. The V gene lost 5 bases and the J gene lost 2 bases, with 9 bases spanning the gap. CDR1 is MNHEY and CDR2 is SVGAGI in the germline V gene. The CDR3 DNA follows: TGTGCCAGCAGTCTAGGGGCAAACTATGGCTACACCTTC. It is translated as CASSLGANYGYTF.

This chain connects TRBV6-4 to TRBJ1-1; D is possibly TRBD1 (5 bases). V was pared by 4 bases and J by 8 bases, with 8 bases between. From germline, CDR1 is MRHNA and CDR2 SNTAGT. The CDR3 runs to 11 residues. The CDR3, as DNA: TGTGCCAGCAGTGCGGGACGGGAAGCTTTCTTT. This sequence encodes CASSAGREAFF.

This chain connects TRBV2 to TRBJ2-7; tentative D call: TRBD1 (6 bases). The germline V and J ends were trimmed by 3 bases and 0 bases, with 6 bases remaining between them. The germline CDR1 and CDR2 sequences are SNHLY and FYNNEI. The CDR3 consists of 13 residues. CDR3 DNA: TGTGCCAGCAGTGAGGGGGCCTCCTACGAGCAGTACTTC. This gives the protein CASSEGASYEQYF.

The rearrangement uses TRBV28 and TRBJ1-2; D possibly corresponds to TRBD1 (6 bases). With 6 bases removed from V and 5 bases from J, the gap between germline ends came to 13 bases. CDR1 is MDHEN and CDR2 is SYDVKM in the germline V gene. This CDR3 is 13 amino acids long. CDR3 bases: TGTGCCAGCAGCCCTTCAGGGGTTTATGGCTACACCTTC. Protein: CASSPSGVYGYTF.

The gene calls are TRBV2 and TRBJ1-1; a weak D match, TRBD1 (5 bases). CDR1 is SNHLY, CDR2 FYNNEI, per germline. The CDR3 is 16 residues long. With 3 bases removed from V and 0 bases from J, the gap between germline ends came to 14 bases. The chain's CDR3 is CASSDPGDSMNTEAFF. The CDR3 bases are TGTGCCAGCAGTGATCCGGGGGACTCCATGAACACTGAAGCTTTCTTT.

The chain links TRBV4-2 to TRBJ1-2; D possibly corresponds to TRBD1 (6 bases). V shed 4 bases and J shed 5 bases, with 14 bases lying between them. Germline V gives CDR1 LGHNA, CDR2 YNFKEQ. The CDR3 totals 14 residues. CDR3 in DNA: TGTGCCAGCAGCCCTACGGACAGCAGGTATGGCTACACCTTC. Translating it yields CASSPTDSRYGYTF.

The CDR3 here is CASSARGTGNTIYF. The CDR3 coding sequence is TGTGCCAGCAGCGCACGGGGAACCGGAAACACCATATATTTT. The chain combines TRBV9 with TRBJ1-3; D gene unclear. Trimming removed 3 bases at V and 4 bases at J, with 11 bases between. The length of the CDR3 is 14 residues. Germline assignment: CDR1 SGDLS and CDR2 YYNGEE.

The chain has TRBV5-1 and TRBJ2-2, with D perhaps assigned TRBD1 or TRBD2 (5 bases each). With 6 bases removed from V and 7 bases from J, the gap between germline ends came to 19 bases. Looked up from germline, CDR1 is SGHRS and CDR2 is YFSETQ. The CDR3 is 15 amino acids. CDR3 coding DNA: TGCGCCAGCACCGCTAAGCGGCAGGGCGTCGGGGAGCTGTTTTTT. Translated: CASTAKRQGVGELFF. The variable domain in full, with the rest retrieved from reference TRBV5-1 and TRBJ2-2, is KAGVTQTPRYLIKTRGQQVTLSCSPISGHRSVSWYQQTPGQGLQFLFEYFSETQRNKGNFPGRFSGRQFSNSRSEMNVSTLELGDSALYLCASTAKRQGVGELFFGEGSRLTVL.

The CDR3 DNA follows: TGCGCCAGCAGCCGGGGACTAGAACACAATGAGCAGTTCTTC. Its protein product is CASSRGLEHNEQFF. The chain employs TRBV4-1 and TRBJ2-1, with 8 bases that match TRBD2. After removal of 4 bases from V and 5 bases from J, the junction contained 4 bases not matched to a gene. This CDR3 contains 14 residues. Germline values: CDR1 MGHRA, CDR2 YSYEKL.

This clone was counted only a few times. The chain is built from TRBV7-2 and TRBJ1-2; 8 bases line up with TRBD1. The length of the CDR3 is 14 residues. Germline V gives CDR1 SGHTA, CDR2 FQGNSA. The V and J ends lost 5 bases and 6 bases, in that order; junction bases with no gene match: 8. The CDR3: CASSLTTGVHGYTF. CDR3 bases: TGTGCCAGCAGCCTTACGACAGGGGTCCATGGCTACACCTTC.

J is TRBJ1-6 and V is TRBV19; no reliable D call. The CDR3 extends over 15 amino acids. Germline V lookup: CDR1 LNHDA, CDR2 SQIVND (reference sequence). The V end lost 5 bases, the J end lost 8 bases, and 16 bases lay between the germline ends. The CDR3 sequence: CASSPTRGGDSPLHF. The CDR3 nucleotides are TGTGCCAGTAGTCCGACGCGGGGTGGGGATTCACCCCTCCACTTT.

The chain combines TRBV10-1 with TRBJ2-7; D is possibly TRBD1 (6 bases). V lost 0 bases and J 6 bases, leaving 12 bases between the germline ends. Germline CDR1 reads WNHNN; CDR2 reads SYGVQD (reference sequence). The CDR3 runs to 14 residues. The CDR3 reads CASSESEKGGEQYF. The CDR3 region has the DNA TGCGCCAGCAGTGAGTCGGAAAAAGGGGGCGAGCAGTACTTC.

The chain carries TRBV19 and TRBJ2-1; maybe TRBD1 (6 bases). Germline loops: CDR1 LNHDA, CDR2 SQIVND (reference sequence). The V and J ends lost 7 bases and 4 bases respectively, with 20 bases between them. The CDR3 length is 16 residues. The CDR3 DNA sequence: TGTGCCAGTACCCCAGCCCAGGGGAGTACTTACAATGAGCAGTTCTTC. Amino acids: CASTPAQGSTYNEQFF. Full variable domain (remainder filled in from reference TRBV19 and TRBJ2-1): DGGITQSPKYLFRKEGQNVTLSCEQNLNHDAMYWYRQDPGQGLRLIYYSQIVNDFQKGDIAEGYSVSREKKESFPLTVTSAQKNPTAFYLCASTPAQGSTYNEQFFGPGTRLTVL.